This T cell receptor (beta chain) was recovered during a study of T cell responses to AZD1222 COVID-19 vaccine. Study at large: Second doses were pooled across both intervals (about 4 or about 12 weeks).

Study conclusions and caveats: Donors, mostly white British, included more females; clonal diversity was possibly underestimated. The number of AZD1222 recipients seropositive at baseline was only 5 to 7.

The method was immunoSEQ multiplex PCR; TCRdb's version includes in-frame clones alone and lacks a portion of them. The sample records about 170,000 clones, over 90% being singletons. A word on this clone: Its antigen is still unknown.

The germline CDR1 and CDR2 sequences are MNHEY and SVGEGT. The ends were cut back, 4 bases at V and 7 bases at J, with 11 bases in the middle. The CDR3 spans 13 residues. The TCR comes from an adult in good health. The chain carries TRBV6-2 or TRBV6-3 and TRBJ2-1, with D possibly TRBD2 on 6 matching bases. The sample in question was peripheral blood, obtained on day 0 of AZD1222 vaccination. CDR3 amino acids: CASSSALANEQFF. CDR3 in DNA: TGTGCCAGCAGTTCCGCCCTAGCGAATGAGCAGTTCTTC.